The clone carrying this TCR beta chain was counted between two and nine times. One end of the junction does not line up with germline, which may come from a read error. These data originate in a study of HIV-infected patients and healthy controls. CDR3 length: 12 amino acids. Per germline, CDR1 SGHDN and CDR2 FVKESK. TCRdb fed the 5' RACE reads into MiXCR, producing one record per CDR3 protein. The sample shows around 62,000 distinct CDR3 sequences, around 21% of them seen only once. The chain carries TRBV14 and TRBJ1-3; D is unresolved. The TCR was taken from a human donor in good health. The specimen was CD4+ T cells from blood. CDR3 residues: CASSQFLGKIAF. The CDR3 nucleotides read TGTGCCAGCAGCCAATTCTTAGGGAAGATCGCTTTT.